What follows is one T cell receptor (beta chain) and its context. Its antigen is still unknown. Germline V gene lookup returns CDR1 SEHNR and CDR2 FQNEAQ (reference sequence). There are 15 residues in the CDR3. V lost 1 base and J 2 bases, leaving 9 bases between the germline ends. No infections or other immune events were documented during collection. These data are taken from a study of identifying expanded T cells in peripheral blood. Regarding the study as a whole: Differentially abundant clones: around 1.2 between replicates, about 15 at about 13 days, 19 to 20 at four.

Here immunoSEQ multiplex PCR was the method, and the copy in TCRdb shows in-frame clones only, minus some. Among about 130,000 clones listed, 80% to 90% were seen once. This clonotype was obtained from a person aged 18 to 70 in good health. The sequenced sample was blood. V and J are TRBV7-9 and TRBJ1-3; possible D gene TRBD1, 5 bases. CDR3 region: CASSLGLGAGNTIYF. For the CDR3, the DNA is TGTGCCAGCAGCTTAGGGTTGGGGGCTGGAAACACCATATATTTT.